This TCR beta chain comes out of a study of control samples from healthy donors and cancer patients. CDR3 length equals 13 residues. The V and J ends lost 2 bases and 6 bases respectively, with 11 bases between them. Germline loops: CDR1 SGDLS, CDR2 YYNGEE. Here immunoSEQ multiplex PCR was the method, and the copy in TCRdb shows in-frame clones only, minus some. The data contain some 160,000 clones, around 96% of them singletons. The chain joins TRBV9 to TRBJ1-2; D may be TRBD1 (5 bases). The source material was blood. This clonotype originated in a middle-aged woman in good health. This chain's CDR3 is CASSVYQGNGYTF. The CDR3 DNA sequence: TGTGCCAGCAGCGTTTACCAGGGCAATGGCTACACCTTC.